This TCR beta chain was sequenced for a study of spatial heterogeneity in lung cancer. This clonotype has a count of ten or more. TCRdb fed the 5' RACE reads into MiXCR, producing one record per CDR3 protein. The sample consists of over 95,000 distinct CDR3 sequences, about 10% of them appearing once. The sample's time point: blood at routine non-recurrence follow-up after resection. The CDR3 loop spans 15 amino acids. The V gene's germline CDR1 is MDHEN and CDR2 SYDVKM. Trimming took off 7 bases at V and 3 bases at J, with 15 bases between the two ends. This chain uses TRBV28 with TRBJ2-2, with D unclear. Sequenced here: PBMCs, sampled at follow-up. The clonotype originates from a female donor with early-stage non-small cell lung cancer. Here the CDR3 reads CASTAGWRYTGELFF. The DNA of the CDR3 is TGTGCCAGCACCGCTGGGTGGAGATACACCGGGGAGCTGTTTTTT.